This T cell receptor beta chain was profiled in a study of blood T cells in healthy people across ages. Drawing of peripheral blood yielded roughly 9.8 milliliters from each donor. A second PCR, run for about 7 to 11 cycles, used a sample-barcoded 5' primer plus a J-beta primer mix. A template-switch adaptor containing 12 random nucleotides labeled each cDNA molecule. Each sample provided no less than 2.5 million CDR3-containing paired-end reads. TCRdb reprocessed the 5' RACE reads via MiXCR and lists one record per CDR3 protein. The sample lists hundreds of thousands of distinct CDR3 sequences; around 21% were seen once. Points on this clonotype: No antigen is known for it. One end of the junction varies from germline; a read error may be responsible.

Study results and limitations: TCR beta diversity correlated strongly with naive T cell percentage.

Germline lookup yields CDR1 SQVTM and CDR2 ANQGSEA. The CDR3 has 13 residues. Source material: blood. The origin of this receptor is a man between 65 and 85 years old in good health. V is TRBV29-1 and J is TRBJ1-5; tentatively, D is TRBD1 (5 bases). The CDR3, as DNA: TGCAGCGTTGTTGGGGGGAGCAATCGGCCCCAGCATTTT. This codes for CSVVGGSNRPQHF.